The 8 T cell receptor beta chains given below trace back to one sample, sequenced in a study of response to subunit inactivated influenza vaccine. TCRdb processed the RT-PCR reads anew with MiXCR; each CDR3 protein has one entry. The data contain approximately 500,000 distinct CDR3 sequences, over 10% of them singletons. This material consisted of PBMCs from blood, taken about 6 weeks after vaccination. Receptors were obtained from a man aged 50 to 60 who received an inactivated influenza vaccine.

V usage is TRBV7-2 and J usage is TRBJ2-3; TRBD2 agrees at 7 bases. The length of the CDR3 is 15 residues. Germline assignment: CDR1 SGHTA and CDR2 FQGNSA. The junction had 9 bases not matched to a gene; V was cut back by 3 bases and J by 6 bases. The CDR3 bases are TGTGCCAGCAGCTTTTTTGGCGGGAGAGGGGATACGCAGTATTTT. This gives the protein CASSFFGGRGDTQYF. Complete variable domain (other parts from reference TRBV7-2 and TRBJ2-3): GAGVSQSPSNKVTEKGKDVELRCDPISGHTALYWYRQSLGQGLEFLIYFQGNSAPDKSGLPSDRFSAERTGGSVSTLTIQRTQQEDSAVYLCASSFFGGRGDTQYFGPGTRLTVL.

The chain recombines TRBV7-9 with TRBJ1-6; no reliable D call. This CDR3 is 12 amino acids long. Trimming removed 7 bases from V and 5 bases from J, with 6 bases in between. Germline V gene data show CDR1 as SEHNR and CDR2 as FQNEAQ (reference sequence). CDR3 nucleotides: TGTGCCAGCATCGGAAATAATTCACCCCTCCACTTT. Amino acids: CASIGNNSPLHF.

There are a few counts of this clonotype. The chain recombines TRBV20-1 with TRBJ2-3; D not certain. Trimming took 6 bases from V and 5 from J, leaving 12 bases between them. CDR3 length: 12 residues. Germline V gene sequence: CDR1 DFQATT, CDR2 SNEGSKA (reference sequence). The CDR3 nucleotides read TGCAGTGCCCCCCCGAGTGGAGATACGCAGTATTTT. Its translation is CSAPPSGDTQYF.

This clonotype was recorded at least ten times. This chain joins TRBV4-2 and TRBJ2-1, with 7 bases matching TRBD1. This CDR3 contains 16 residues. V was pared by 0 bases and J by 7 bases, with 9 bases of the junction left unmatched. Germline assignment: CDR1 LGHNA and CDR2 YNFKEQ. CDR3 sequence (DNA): TGTGCCAGCAGCCAAGATCGACAGGGAAAGGGGAATGAGCAGTTCTTC. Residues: CASSQDRQGKGNEQFF.

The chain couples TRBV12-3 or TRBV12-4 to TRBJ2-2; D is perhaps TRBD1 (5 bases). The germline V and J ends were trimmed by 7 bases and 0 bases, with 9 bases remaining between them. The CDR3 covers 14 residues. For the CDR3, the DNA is TGTGCCAGCACCCCGACAGCGAACACCGGGGAGCTGTTTTTT. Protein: CASTPTANTGELFF.

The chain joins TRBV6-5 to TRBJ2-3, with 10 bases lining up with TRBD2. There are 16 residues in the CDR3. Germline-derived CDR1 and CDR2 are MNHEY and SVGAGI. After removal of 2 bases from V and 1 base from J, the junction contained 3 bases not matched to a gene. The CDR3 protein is CASSYTLAGGTDTQYF. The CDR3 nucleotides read TGTGCCAGCAGTTACACGCTAGCGGGGGGCACAGATACGCAGTATTTT.

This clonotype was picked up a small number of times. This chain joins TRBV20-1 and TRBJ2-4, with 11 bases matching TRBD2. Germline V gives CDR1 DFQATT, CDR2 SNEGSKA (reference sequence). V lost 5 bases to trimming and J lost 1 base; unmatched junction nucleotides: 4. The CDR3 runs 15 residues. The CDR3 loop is CSAELAGAAKNIQYF. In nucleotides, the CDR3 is TGCAGTGCTGAACTAGCGGGAGCGGCCAAAAACATTCAGTACTTC.

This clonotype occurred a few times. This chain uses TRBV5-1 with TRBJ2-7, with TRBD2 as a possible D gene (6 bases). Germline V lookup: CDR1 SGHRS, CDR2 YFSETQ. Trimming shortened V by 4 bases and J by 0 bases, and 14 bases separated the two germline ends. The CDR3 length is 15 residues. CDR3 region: CASSELADSSYEQYF. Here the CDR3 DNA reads TGCGCCAGCAGCGAACTAGCTGATAGCTCCTACGAGCAGTACTTC.